The sequence of this TCR beta chain was determined in a study of a mutant IDH1 vaccine in newly diagnosed glioma. About the study: Investigators started vaccination 4-6 weeks after radiotherapy alone, or with temozolomide cycles. Patients got radiotherapy, temozolomide, or both beforehand, and most got both.

On this clone: Its specificity is not known.

From germline, CDR1 is MNHNS and CDR2 SASEGT. Trimming pared 7 bases from V and 0 bases from J, leaving 9 bases between. This CDR3 contains 14 residues. Assay: immunoSEQ multiplex PCR; the TCRdb copy retains only in-frame clones and omits some. This sample has over 45,000 clones, with around three quarters found just once. Time point indicated: week 47, end of study. Doses comprised 300 ug of mutant IDH1 20-mer peptide each, plus topical imiquimod. Material: PBMCs, obtained from a glioma patient whose treatment included an IDH1 peptide vaccine. The receptor's source is a man aged 45-65 years with glioma. This chain connects TRBV6-1 to TRBJ1-4; D call uncertain. The CDR3 DNA reads as TGTGCCAGCATCGGACGGTCAACTAATGAAAAACTGTTTTTT. This codes for CASIGRSTNEKLFF.